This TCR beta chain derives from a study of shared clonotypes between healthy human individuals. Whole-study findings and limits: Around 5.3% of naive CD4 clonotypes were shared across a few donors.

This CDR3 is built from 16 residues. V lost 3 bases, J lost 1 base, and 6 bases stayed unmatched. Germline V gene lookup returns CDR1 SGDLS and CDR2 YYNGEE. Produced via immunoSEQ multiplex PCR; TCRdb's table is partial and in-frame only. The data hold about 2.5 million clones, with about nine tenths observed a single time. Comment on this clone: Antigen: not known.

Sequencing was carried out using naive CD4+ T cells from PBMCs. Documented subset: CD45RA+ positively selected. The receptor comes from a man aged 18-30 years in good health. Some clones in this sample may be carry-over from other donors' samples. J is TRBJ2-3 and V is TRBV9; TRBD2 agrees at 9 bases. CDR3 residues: CASSAYSGSRTDTQYF. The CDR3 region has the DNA TGTGCCAGCAGCGCGTATAGCGGGAGTCGCACAGATACGCAGTATTTT.